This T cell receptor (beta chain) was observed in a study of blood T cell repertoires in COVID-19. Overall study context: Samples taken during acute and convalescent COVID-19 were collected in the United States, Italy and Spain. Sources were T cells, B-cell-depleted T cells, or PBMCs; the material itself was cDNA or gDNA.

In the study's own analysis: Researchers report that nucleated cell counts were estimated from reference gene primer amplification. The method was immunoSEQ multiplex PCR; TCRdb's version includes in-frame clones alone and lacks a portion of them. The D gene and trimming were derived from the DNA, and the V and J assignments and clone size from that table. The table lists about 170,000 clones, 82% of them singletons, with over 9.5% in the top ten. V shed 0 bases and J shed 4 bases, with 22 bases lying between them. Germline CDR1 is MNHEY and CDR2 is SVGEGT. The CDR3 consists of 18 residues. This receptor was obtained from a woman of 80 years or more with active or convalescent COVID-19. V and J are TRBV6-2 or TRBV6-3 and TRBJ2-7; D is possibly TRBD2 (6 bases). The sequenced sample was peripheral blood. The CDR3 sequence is CASSYSGGGGTSLYEQYF. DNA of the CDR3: TGTGCCAGCAGTTACTCTGGGGGTGGCGGGACCTCCCTATACGAGCAGTACTTC.